The clone carrying this T cell receptor (beta chain) was counted between two and nine times. Its target is not known. Extractions gave at least 5 micrograms of total RNA per sample. This entry is derived from a study of blood T cells in healthy people across ages. Findings of the study overall: A greater number of naive CD4+ cells and higher diversity distinguished long-lived donors from aged donors.

Then a second PCR, running roughly 6 to 11 cycles, was carried out with a sample-barcoded 5' primer and a J-beta primer mix. With 12 random nucleotides, a template-switch adaptor tagged each individual cDNA molecule. TCRdb re-derived calls from the 5' RACE reads in MiXCR, one entry per CDR3 protein. The data contain about 930,000 distinct CDR3 sequences, almost 30% of them singletons. The CDR3 runs 14 residues. Germline CDR1 and CDR2: SGHVS and FQNEAQ. The sample also formed part of further work on T cells of mothers and their children. That investigation notes: Researchers report slightly higher, though non-significant, overlap in related mother-child pairs than in unrelated pairs.

This TCR came from a woman between 40 and 50 years old in good health. The V gene is TRBV7-8, the J gene TRBJ2-5, with D possibly TRBD1 on 6 matching bases. The end of the DNA fits TRBJ2-7 better, so the J call may be wrong. The sample consisted of blood. CDR3 coding DNA: TGTGCCAGCTCCAACCCCTCAGGGGCCTACGAGCAGTACTTC. Its protein is CASSNPSGAYEQYF.